This TCR beta chain was sequenced in a study of T-cell reconstitution after alpha-beta-depleted transplantation in children. Germline V gene sequence: CDR1 KGHSH, CDR2 LQKENI. V was cut by 6 bases and J by 4 bases, with 10 bases left in between. The CDR3 is 12 amino acids. The authors prepared the TCRbeta library with unique molecular identifiers. Via MiXCR, TCRdb re-called the PCR reads, giving one row per CDR3 protein. Of around 680,000 distinct CDR3 sequences in the sample, approximately 17% were seen once. The source of this sequence is a human donor who donated a stem cell graft to a child with acute myeloid leukemia. V usage is TRBV18 and J usage is TRBJ2-7; D is unclear. Here the sequenced sample was PBMCs from the stem cell graft donor, taken from the stem cell graft. The CDR3 DNA follows: TGTGCCAGCTCCCCCAATCAGTACGAGCAGTACTTC. Its protein product is CASSPNQYEQYF.